Here is one T cell receptor (beta chain) with its context. Its antigen target is currently unknown. No per-base quality is available; no much larger clone lies one base away. These data originate in a study of blood T cell repertoires in COVID-19 (dated by TCRdb to 2018 to 2020). Background for the entire study: Samples from collaborators originated in the United States, Italy and Spain and spanned both the acute and convalescent phases of COVID-19. Sample metadata almost always included a de-identified subject ID, COVID-19 status, age in years and sex. A freely available public database, intended as a resource for researchers studying the immune response to SARS-CoV-2, is where the repertoires were released. The dataset comprised deeply sampled blood TCRbeta repertoires from subjects exposed to, actively infected with, or recovered from COVID-19. Samples were obtained from the ongoing ImmuneRACE study (first 160 participants) and from some 1,200 subjects provided by 6 global collaborators. The material from the prospective study consisted of cDNA or gDNA derived from T cells, B-cell-depleted T cells, or PBMCs. Where available, HLA class I and class II types were taken from metadata supplied by the sample provider and were not determined by assay-based typing.

What the work shows at the level of the full study, not this receptor alone: The amount of clinical and demographic metadata varied by source and participant and was provided uncurated.

The immunoSEQ Assay, a bias-controlled multiplex PCR, was used to amplify TCRbeta CDR3 regions from genomic DNA. Turning to the authors' computational methods: Within the assay, amplification of reference gene primers was used to estimate how many nucleated cells each sample contained. To quantify the absolute abundance of each unique TCRbeta CDR3 rearrangement, sequence reads were collapsed and filtered. For each sample, productive Simpson clonality was calculated as the square root of Simpson's diversity index across productive rearrangements. TCRdb took this table from immuneACCESS and kept in-frame rearrangements with V and J called. Such tables lack part of the clones; where checked against another copy, unresolved V genes explain under half of the gap, and the rest is unexplained. V and J calls and clone size are those listed in that table; D and trimming were worked out from the DNA. The sample includes some 190,000 clones, with roughly four fifths observed a single time. About 11% of the sample belongs to the ten largest clones.

One collaborating source in Seattle enrolled patients during active infection and followed them longitudinally through the course of disease. Each collaborating institution followed its own protocols to collect whole blood in K2EDTA tubes. For TCRbeta analysis, collaborator samples were shipped as frozen whole blood, as isolated PBMCs, or as DNA extracted from either sample type. V is trimmed back by 2 bases and J by 2 bases, and the junction contains 21 bases that no gene match accounts for. From the cysteine through the phenylalanine, the CDR3 covers 21 amino acids. CDR3 DNA is the only sequence kept; it has 63 bases, read in frame from the first base. CDR1 and CDR2, per the germline V gene (reference sequence), are LGHDT and YNNKEL.

The specimen sequenced was peripheral blood. The origin of this receptor is a woman aged 40-49 years with COVID-19, enrolled during active disease. Rearrangement joined TRBV3-1 (or the pseudogene TRBV3-2) to TRBJ2-5; TRBD1 matches 9 bases in the middle. The nucleotide sequence reads TGTGCCAGCAGCCAATGGTGGGGGGAAGCACCGGGACAGGGAGAACAAGAGACCCAGTACTTC. Its protein reads: CASSQWWGEAPGQGEQETQYF.